This T cell receptor (beta chain) is from a study of T cells after yellow fever vaccination. Germline V gene data show CDR1 as MNHEY and CDR2 as SMNVEV (reference sequence). The CDR3 runs 13 residues. Trimming cost V 7 bases and J 3 bases; bases outside gene matches: 2. Template-switching 5'RACE yielded the TCR cDNA; a universal primer site and UMIs were added in the process. TCRdb ran MiXCR on the 5' RACE reads and lists one entry per CDR3 protein. The sample yields some 300,000 distinct CDR3 sequences, about 7.8% seen once. The TCR comes from a man aged 18 to 29 who received the YFV17D yellow fever vaccine. The chain recombines TRBV27 with TRBJ1-1; 10 bases line up with TRBD1. Here the sequenced sample was PBMCs, taken approximately 40 days after the first yellow fever vaccination. The CDR3 nucleotides read TGTGCCAGCACGGGACAGGGGTACACTGAAGCTTTCTTT. This encodes CASTGQGYTEAFF.